One sample yielded the 31 T cell receptor beta chains listed below, sequenced in a study of blood T cell repertoires in COVID-19 (dated by TCRdb to 2018 to 2020). Libraries were made using the immunoSEQ multiplex PCR assay. TCRdb obtained this table from immuneACCESS and retained in-frame rearrangements with V and J assigned. These tables miss some clones; where compared with another copy, unresolved V genes account for less than half of the shortfall, and the remainder is unexplained. The sample yields about 130,000 clones; roughly 90% were counted once. The ten largest clones take up around 2% of the sample. Sequencing was performed on peripheral blood. The receptors derive from a man aged 45-65 years with COVID-19, enrolled during active disease.

The chain has TRBV30 and TRBJ1-1; TRBD1 matches 8 bases. This CDR3 has 12 amino acids. Germline V lookup: CDR1 GTSNPN, CDR2 SVGIG (reference sequence). V trimming: 1 base; J trimming: 10 bases; junction bases outside the gene matches: 5. The CDR3 loop reads CAWSGGQGAAFF. CDR3 sequence (DNA): TGTGCCTGGAGTGGCGGACAGGGCGCAGCTTTCTTT.

This sequence joins TRBV24-1 and TRBJ2-1, with D tentatively TRBD2 (6 bases). Germline CDR1 and CDR2: KGHDR and SFDVKD. The ends were cut back, 2 bases at V and 3 bases at J, with 16 bases in the middle. The CDR3 has 17 amino acids. Here the CDR3 reads CATSDSPWRVDYNEQFF. CDR3 nucleotides: TGTGCCACCAGTGATTCCCCGTGGAGGGTGGACTACAATGAGCAGTTCTTC.

The J gene is TRBJ2-7, the V gene TRBV2, with D unclear. Germline V gives CDR1 SNHLY, CDR2 FYNNEI. The ends were cut back, 0 bases at V and 0 bases at J, with 9 bases in the middle. The CDR3 is 15 residues long. The CDR3 reads CASSEASAISYEQYF. The CDR3 DNA reads as TGTGCCAGCAGTGAAGCGTCAGCGATCTCCTACGAGCAGTACTTC.

The CDR3 DNA sequence: TGTGCCAGCAGTTCGGGTTCGGAAGGCTACACCTTC. Translating it yields CASSSGSEGYTF. The chain carries TRBV12-3 or TRBV12-4 and TRBJ1-2; D gene ambiguous. This CDR3 region has 12 residues. The germline V and J ends were trimmed by 4 bases and 8 bases, with 11 bases remaining between them.

The J gene is TRBJ2-5, the V gene TRBV2; 8 bases align to TRBD2. This CDR3 comprises 14 residues. From germline, CDR1 is SNHLY and CDR2 FYNNEI. V lost 5 bases to trimming and J lost 1 base; unmatched junction nucleotides: 3. The CDR3 reads CASSSAGGQETQYF. CDR3 bases: TGTGCCAGCAGTTCCGCGGGAGGCCAAGAGACCCAGTACTTC.

V is TRBV7-2 and J is TRBJ2-7; TRBD2 might be the D (6 bases). CDR3 length: 16 amino acids. V lost 1 base and J lost 1, with 14 bases in between. Germline CDR1 SGHTA, CDR2 FQGNSA. This CDR3 is CASSLGHSGGSYEQYF. DNA of the CDR3: TGTGCCAGCAGCTTAGGACACTCCGGAGGGTCCTACGAGCAGTACTTC.

V and J are TRBV6-2 or TRBV6-3 and TRBJ2-3; possible D gene TRBD2, 6 bases. The CDR3 loop spans 13 amino acids. Trimming pared 5 bases from V and 2 bases from J, leaving 8 bases between. CDR1 is MNHEY and CDR2 is SVGEGT in the germline V gene. The CDR3 DNA sequence: TGTGCCAGCAGTCGGGACTTCACAGATACGCAGTATTTT. This codes for CASSRDFTDTQYF.

The chain links TRBV5-1 to TRBJ2-4; 14 bases match TRBD2. Germline values: CDR1 SGHRS, CDR2 YFSETQ. The CDR3 has 20 residues. Trimming took 4 bases from V and 1 from J; bases not matched to a gene: 13. The CDR3 spells CASSRSGLAGVEWAKNIQYF. In DNA, the CDR3 is TGCGCCAGCAGCCGGTCGGGACTAGCGGGAGTGGAGTGGGCCAAAAACATTCAGTACTTC.

The chain carries TRBV27 and TRBJ2-7, with a possible D match to TRBD2 (6 bases). The V end lost 4 bases, the J end lost 4 bases, and 11 bases lay between the germline ends. Germline values: CDR1 MNHEY, CDR2 SMNVEV (reference sequence). There are 13 residues in the CDR3. The CDR3 DNA follows: TGTGCCAGCAGTTCGACTAGTAGGTACGAGCAGTACTTC. Translation gives CASSSTSRYEQYF.

This clone was seen a few times. The chain is built from TRBV30 and TRBJ1-1; 7 nucleotides agree with TRBD1. V shed 3 bases, J shed 7 bases, and the junction held 5 bases outside the gene matches. The germline CDR1 and CDR2 sequences are GTSNPN and SVGIG (reference sequence). The CDR3 extends over 12 amino acids. Here the CDR3 reads CAWRGQLYEAFF. The DNA for the CDR3 is TGTGCCTGGAGGGGACAGTTATATGAAGCTTTCTTT.

The rearrangement uses TRBV30 and TRBJ2-2; TRBD1 might be the D (5 bases). V lost 5 bases and J 6 bases, leaving 13 bases between the germline ends. The germline V gene encodes CDR1 GTSNPN and CDR2 SVGIG (reference sequence). The CDR3 loop spans 13 amino acids. This CDR3 is CAWSALGAGELFF. For the CDR3, the DNA is TGTGCCTGGTCGGCCTTAGGGGCCGGGGAGCTGTTTTTT.

This chain connects TRBV9 to TRBJ2-1, with D unclear. The V end was cut by 0 bases, the J end by 4 bases, with 11 bases between. In germline, CDR1 is SGDLS, CDR2 YYNGEE. The CDR3 extends over 15 amino acids. CDR3 in amino acids: CASSVASQTYNEQFF. CDR3 coding DNA: TGTGCCAGCAGCGTAGCGAGCCAAACGTACAATGAGCAGTTCTTC.

V and J are TRBV11-2 and TRBJ2-1, with 8 bases identical to TRBD2. V trimming: 2 bases; J trimming: 1 base; junction bases outside the gene matches: 1. Germline V CDR1 and CDR2: SGHAT, FQNNGV. This CDR3 is built from 15 residues. For the CDR3, the DNA is TGTGCCAGCAGCTTACCGGGAGGGTCCTACAATGAGCAGTTCTTC. It yields the protein CASSLPGGSYNEQFF.

The genes are TRBV6-5 and TRBJ1-1; 7 bases align to TRBD1. There are 16 residues in the CDR3. Trimming at V came to 0 bases and at J to 2 bases, leaving 6 bases not matched to a gene. Germline loops: CDR1 MNHEY, CDR2 SVGAGI. CDR3 sequence (DNA): TGTGCCAGCAGTTACTCGGCAGGGGGTGGTAACACTGAAGCTTTCTTT. Translating gives CASSYSAGGGNTEAFF.

The gene calls are TRBV19 and TRBJ1-4, with 9 bases identical to TRBD1. The V gene's germline CDR1 is LNHDA and CDR2 SQIVND (reference sequence). The CDR3 contains 14 residues. Unmatched junction bases numbered 9, after V lost 8 bases and J lost 8 bases. The CDR3 nucleotides are TGTGCCAGTCTCTCTTTGGGACAGGGAGAAAAACTGTTTTTT. Its protein product is CASLSLGQGEKLFF.

The V and J genes are TRBV20-1 and TRBJ2-2; 7 bases are shared with TRBD2. Looked up from germline, CDR1 is DFQATT and CDR2 is SNEGSKA (reference sequence). The CDR3 spans 16 residues. V dropped 3 bases and J dropped 4; count of bases not matched to a gene: 11. This chain's CDR3 is CSASPAGRTTTGELFF. The CDR3, as DNA: TGCAGTGCTAGTCCAGCGGGACGAACTACCACCGGGGAGCTGTTTTTT.

The V gene is TRBV6-2 or TRBV6-3, the J gene TRBJ1-5; D may be TRBD1 (5 bases). The CDR3 contains 15 residues. V gave up 2 bases and J gave up 0 bases, with 8 bases separating them. Looked up from germline, CDR1 is MNHEY and CDR2 is SVGEGT. The CDR3 spells CASSYPQGSNQPQHF. The CDR3 nucleotides are TGTGCCAGCAGTTACCCCCAGGGTAGCAATCAGCCCCAGCATTTT.

V is TRBV3-1 (or the pseudogene TRBV3-2) and J is TRBJ1-4; D remains ambiguous. Germline V gene sequence: CDR1 LGHDT, CDR2 YNNKEL (reference sequence). The germline V and J ends were trimmed by 1 base and 5 bases, with 11 bases remaining between them. This CDR3 region has 15 residues. The CDR3 spells CASSQAPGKNEKLFF. In DNA form, the CDR3 reads TGTGCCAGCAGCCAAGCTCCCGGGAAGAATGAAAAACTGTTTTTT.

The chain has TRBV28 and TRBJ2-5; 11 nucleotides line up with TRBD2. CDR3 length equals 13 residues. The J segment lost 7 bases and the V segment lost 5 bases, leaving 3 bases of the junction unmatched. Looked up from germline, CDR1 is MDHEN and CDR2 is SYDVKM. The CDR3 here is CASSLGLAGTQYF. CDR3 bases: TGTGCCAGCAGTCTAGGACTAGCGGGGACCCAGTACTTC.

The rearrangement links TRBV10-3 to TRBJ2-7, with 9 bases that match TRBD1. Germline CDR1 reads ENHRY; CDR2 reads SYGVKD. There are 14 residues in the CDR3. V trimming: 4 bases; J trimming: 4 bases; junction bases outside the gene matches: 5. The CDR3, as DNA: TGTGCCATCAGTGGCCGGGACAGGGAGTACGAGCAGTACTTC. Its protein is CAISGRDREYEQYF.

The V gene is TRBV5-4, the J gene TRBJ1-2; TRBD1 agrees at 7 bases. V lost 0 bases and J lost 7; bases outside the gene matches: 6. CDR1 is SGHNT and CDR2 is YYREEE in the germline V gene (reference sequence). The CDR3 runs 14 residues. CDR3 loop: CASSLEGASGGYTF. The CDR3 DNA follows: TGTGCCAGCAGCTTGGAGGGGGCGAGTGGTGGCTACACCTTC.

This chain uses TRBV27 with TRBJ1-4; tentatively, D is TRBD1 (6 bases). Germline V gene sequence: CDR1 MNHEY, CDR2 SMNVEV (reference sequence). CDR3 length equals 14 residues. With 2 bases removed from V and 5 bases from J, the gap between germline ends came to 9 bases. The CDR3 is CASSLGGPNEKLFF. As DNA, the CDR3 is TGTGCCAGCAGTTTAGGGGGCCCCAATGAAAAACTGTTTTTT.

The rearrangement uses TRBV4-3 and TRBJ2-3; 7 positions agree with TRBD2. The germline V gene encodes CDR1 LGHNA and CDR2 YSLEER. The CDR3 sequence is 14 residues long. V shed 1 base, J shed 5 bases, and the junction held 3 bases outside the gene matches. CDR3 residues: CASSQGGSKDTQYF. In nucleotides, the CDR3 is TGCGCCAGCAGCCAAGGCGGGAGTAAAGATACGCAGTATTTT.

The V call is TRBV12-3 or TRBV12-4, the J call TRBJ1-1, with D hard to call. This CDR3 has 13 residues. V was trimmed by 3 bases and J by 2 bases, leaving 7 bases between them. The CDR3 region has the DNA TGTGCCAGCAGTTTCCCAATCAACACTGAAGCTTTCTTT. This sequence encodes CASSFPINTEAFF.

CDR3 amino acids: CASSYSYRANEKLFF. The CDR3 coding sequence is TGTGCCAGCAGTTACTCTTACAGGGCGAATGAAAAACTGTTTTTT. The chain combines TRBV6-5 with TRBJ1-4; D perhaps matches TRBD1 (6 bases). The CDR3 sequence is 15 residues long. The germline CDR1 and CDR2 sequences are MNHEY and SVGAGI. The ends were cut back, 0 bases at V and 5 bases at J, with 10 bases in the middle.

The chain is built from TRBV5-6 and TRBJ1-5; TRBD1 matches 10 bases. Losses at the gene ends were 0 bases for V and 6 bases for J; bases not matched to a gene: 9. The CDR3 loop spans 17 amino acids. Germline V gives CDR1 SGHDT, CDR2 YYEEEE. The CDR3, as DNA: TGTGCCAGCAGCTTGGGAGTTCCGGGACAGGGGTTTCAGCCCCAGCATTTT. It is translated as CASSLGVPGQGFQPQHF.

J is TRBJ2-7 and V is TRBV2; TRBD1 might be the D (6 bases). CDR3 length: 14 residues. Trimming took 6 bases from V and 0 from J, leaving 12 bases between them. Germline loops: CDR1 SNHLY, CDR2 FYNNEI. DNA of the CDR3: TGTGCCAGCAGACCGGGACACAGCTCCTACGAGCAGTACGTC. Its translation is CASRPGHSSYEQYV.

This chain joins TRBV5-6 and TRBJ2-7; 10 bases map to TRBD1. V was pared by 1 base and J by 3 bases, with 16 bases of the junction left unmatched. From germline, CDR1 is SGHDT and CDR2 YYEEEE. CDR3 size: 19 residues. The CDR3 sequence: CASSLRGTGVFMRIYEQYF. The CDR3 DNA reads as TGTGCCAGCAGCTTGCGCGGGACAGGGGTTTTTATGAGGATCTACGAGCAGTACTTC.

The chain uses TRBV4-2 and TRBJ2-1; 7 positions agree with TRBD2. This CDR3 has 16 residues. Germline CDR1 LGHNA, CDR2 YNFKEQ. J gave up 0 bases and V 4 bases, and 6 bases lay outside the gene matches. The CDR3 region is CASSPTAGSSYNEQFF. In DNA form, the CDR3 reads TGTGCCAGCAGCCCGACAGCGGGGAGCTCCTACAATGAGCAGTTCTTC.

This sequence joins TRBV9 and TRBJ2-1; 9 nucleotides line up with TRBD2. CDR1 and CDR2 (germline): SGDLS, YYNGEE. CDR3 length: 15 residues. The junction had 5 bases not matched to a gene; V was cut back by 0 bases and J by 7 bases. DNA for the CDR3: TGTGCCAGCAGCGTAGGTGGCGGGAGGGGGAATGAGCAGTTCTTC. Translation gives CASSVGGGRGNEQFF.

The chain combines TRBV5-1 with TRBJ2-2; 12 bases line up with TRBD2. CDR1 is SGHRS, CDR2 YFSETQ, per germline. The CDR3 loop spans 15 amino acids. V trimming: 5 bases; J trimming: 5 bases; junction bases outside the gene matches: 4. CDR3 DNA: TGCGCCAGCAGACTAGCGGGAGGAGAAACCGGGGAGCTGTTTTTT. Encoded protein: CASRLAGGETGELFF.